The 6 T cell receptor beta chains below come from one sample, sequenced in a study of T cell repertoires in cytomegalovirus infection (dated by TCRdb to the late 2010s). Instrument used: Illumina HiSeq 1500. TCRdb reprocessing: public reads trimmed at Q25 with fastp, clones called with MiXCR, in-frame beta chains kept. Rows with one shared CDR3 protein collapse into an entry with the most common genes and DNA. The sample table lists 300,000 to 400,000 distinct CDR3 sequences, roughly 25% of them with a count of one. The top ten hold roughly 14% of the sample. In light of the paper, this sample's treatment or condition label describes: in vitro stimulation with specific CMV peptide epitopes to enrich CMV-specific T cells. Their recognized antigens are unknown. The starting material was cultured PBMCs, obtained from culture after CMV antigen stimulation. The receptors were sampled from a human donor in good health (CMV status not recorded). Some clones in this sample may be carry-over from other donors' samples.

The V gene is TRBV6-2 or TRBV6-3, the J gene TRBJ1-5; D is undetermined. The CDR3 covers 13 residues. Trimming took 5 bases from V and 5 from J, leaving 10 bases between them. Germline loops: CDR1 MNHEY, CDR2 SVGEGT. The CDR3 loop reads CASSPFVDQPQHF. CDR3 DNA sequence: TGTGCCAGCAGTCCTTTTGTAGATCAGCCCCAGCATTTT.

CDR3 sequence: CASSLALGRGRGNTEAFF. The CDR3 nucleotides are TGTGCCAGCAGCTTAGCGCTGGGCAGGGGGCGCGGTAACACTGAAGCTTTCTTT. This chain uses TRBV7-2 with TRBJ1-1; 8 bases are shared with TRBD1. The germline V gene encodes CDR1 SGHTA and CDR2 FQGNSA. V lost 0 bases, J lost 2 bases, and 11 bases stayed unmatched. CDR3 length: 18 residues.

This clonotype has only a few counts. The rearrangement links TRBV20-1 to TRBJ2-7, with D perhaps assigned TRBD1 or TRBD2 (6 bases each). Germline V gives CDR1 DFQATT, CDR2 SNEGSKA (reference sequence). Trimming removed 1 base at V and 4 bases at J, with 17 bases between. The CDR3 runs 15 residues. CDR3 sequence (DNA): TGCAGTGCTAGAGTGGGGGGCACTAGCCGTTACGAGCAGTACTTC. It yields the protein CSARVGGTSRYEQYF.

The chain links TRBV10-3 to TRBJ2-1; D is unresolved. V lost 6 bases, J lost 6 bases, and 6 bases lay in between. In germline, CDR1 is ENHRY, CDR2 SYGVKD. CDR3 length: 11 amino acids. DNA of the CDR3: TGTGCCATCAGCGAGGTCAATGAGCAGTTCTTC. Amino acid sequence: CAISEVNEQFF.

The J gene is TRBJ1-1, the V gene TRBV12-3 or TRBV12-4; TRBD1 matches 10 bases. V lost 1 base to trimming and J lost 6 bases; unmatched junction nucleotides: 5. The CDR3 spans 15 residues. CDR3 residues: CASSLVRTGGSEAFF. For the CDR3, the DNA is TGTGCCAGCAGTTTAGTTCGGACAGGGGGGTCTGAAGCTTTCTTT.

This clonotype was counted many times. The chain employs TRBV28 and TRBJ1-4, with D unclear. Trimming took 8 bases from V and 4 from J, leaving 5 bases between them. From germline, CDR1 is MDHEN and CDR2 SYDVKM. CDR3 length: 11 residues. The chain's CDR3 is CASAGNEKLFF. The CDR3 DNA reads as TGTGCCAGCGCTGGTAATGAAAAACTGTTTTTT.